These 30 T cell receptor beta chains were all obtained from the same sample, sequenced in a study of blood T cells in healthy people across ages. A second PCR of roughly 7 to 11 cycles used a sample-barcoded 5' primer and a J-beta primer mix. Using its own MiXCR run on the 5' RACE reads, TCRdb lists one record per CDR3 protein. The table lists roughly 1,500,000 distinct CDR3 sequences, 34% of them singletons. The sequencing sample was made of blood. The receptors stem from a woman younger than 45 in good health.

The V and J genes are TRBV27 and TRBJ1-5, with D tentatively TRBD1 (6 bases). Trimming shortened V by 5 bases and J by 5 bases, and 13 bases separated the two germline ends. The CDR3 has 14 residues. Germline values: CDR1 MNHEY, CDR2 SMNVEV (reference sequence). As DNA, the CDR3 is TGTGCCAGCAGTCTGGACAGCTCAGATCAGCCCCAGCATTTT. Translated, it gives CASSLDSSDQPQHF.

This sequence joins TRBV6-4 and TRBJ2-1; tentative D call: TRBD2 (5 bases). CDR1 is MRHNA, CDR2 SNTAGT, per germline. V lost 5 bases, J lost 0 bases, and 14 bases lay in between. The CDR3 spans 16 residues. The CDR3 loop reads CASSWESGSSYNEQFF. The DNA of the CDR3 is TGTGCCAGCAGTTGGGAGAGCGGAAGCTCCTACAATGAGCAGTTCTTC.

In the case of this clonotype: The germline gene is not matched at one end of the junction; a read error may be the cause. This chain uses TRBV7-6 with TRBJ2-1; 11 bases match TRBD2. Germline CDR1 is SGHVS and CDR2 is FNYEAQ. CDR3 size: 16 residues. This CDR3 reads CASSFPPGLAANERFF. Written as DNA, the CDR3 is TGTGCCAGCAGCTTCCCTCCGGGACTAGCGGCTAATGAGCGGTTCTTC.

Only a few counts were recorded for this clonotype. J is TRBJ1-4 and V is TRBV30; 7 bases fit TRBD1. This CDR3 has 12 amino acids. V shed 8 bases and J 8 bases; nucleotides not matched to a gene: 8. Germline V gene data show CDR1 as GTSNPN and CDR2 as SVGIG (reference sequence). DNA of the CDR3: TGTGCCCAAAACACAGGGGAGGAAAAACTGTTTTTT. Translation: CAQNTGEEKLFF. The entire variable domain, with the rest obtained from reference TRBV30 and TRBJ1-4, is as follows: SQTIHQWPATLVQPVGSPLSLECTVEGTSNPNLYWYRQAAGRGLQLLFYSVGIGQISSEVPQNLSASRPQDRQFILSSKKLLLSDSGFYLCAQNTGEEKLFFGSGTQLSVL.

This clonotype was observed at least ten times. The chain carries TRBV2 and TRBJ2-1; tentative D call: TRBD1 (6 bases). V dropped 5 bases and J dropped 2 bases, with 10 bases sitting between them. The CDR3 contains 14 residues. Per the germline V gene, CDR1 is SNHLY and CDR2 is FYNNEI. CDR3 sequence reads: CASSKQGTYNEQFF. As DNA, the CDR3 is TGTGCCAGCAGTAAACAGGGCACCTACAATGAGCAGTTCTTC.

The chain employs TRBV12-3 or TRBV12-4 and TRBJ1-2; D unclear. The CDR3 sequence is 14 residues long. Trimming stripped 3 bases from V and 8 bases from J, with 16 bases between. The CDR3 is CASSLRRRISGYTF. CDR3 bases: TGTGCCAGCAGTTTGCGCCGGAGGATCAGCGGCTACACCTTC.

A note on this clonotype: Mismatch with germline at one junction end may stem from a read error. V gene TRBV7-9 combines with J gene TRBJ1-2; TRBD1 matches 9 bases. The CDR3 sequence is 17 residues long. Germline-derived CDR1 and CDR2 are SEHNR and FQNEAQ (reference sequence). The CDR3 DNA follows: TGTGCCAGCAGCTTTGCCTTGGGACAGGGAACTAACTGTGGCTACACCTTC. It yields the protein CASSFALGQGTNCGYTF.

This clonotype was seen only a few times. The chain links TRBV4-1 to TRBJ2-3; D possibly matches TRBD1 or TRBD2 (6 bases each). The CDR3 is made up of 16 amino acids. CDR1 is MGHRA, CDR2 YSYEKL, per germline. V shed 0 bases and J shed 2 bases, with 12 bases lying between them. The CDR3 DNA is TGCGCCAGCAGCCAAGATCTTAGGGGGGCCACAGATACGCAGTATTTT. Protein sequence: CASSQDLRGATDTQYF.

This clonotype has more than one count but fewer than ten. J is TRBJ2-3 and V is TRBV15; possible D gene TRBD2, 6 bases. Germline assignment: CDR1 LNHNV and CDR2 YYDKDF (reference sequence). V was clipped by 0 bases and J by 3 bases, with 16 bases between them. The CDR3 extends over 17 amino acids. The CDR3 region has the DNA TGTGCCACCAGCAGAGATAAGGGGAACGGGAGAACAGATACGCAGTATTTT. Translated: CATSRDKGNGRTDTQYF.

The chain combines TRBV5-1 with TRBJ2-5, with D possibly being TRBD2 (6 bases). V shed 0 bases and J shed 4 bases, with 16 bases lying between them. CDR1 and CDR2 from the germline V gene are SGHRS and YFSETQ. CDR3 length equals 16 residues. The DNA of the CDR3 is TGCGCCAGCAGCTTGGGTTACGGGGGTATCCGAGAGACCCAGTACTTC. It encodes CASSLGYGGIRETQYF.

This clonotype appeared many times. This chain uses TRBV25-1 with TRBJ2-1; the D is unclear. The CDR3 totals 14 residues. Germline lookup yields CDR1 MGHDK and CDR2 SYGVNS. The V and J ends lost 5 bases and 0 bases respectively, with 8 bases between them. CDR3 region: CASSNVPSYNEQFF. CDR3 DNA: TGTGCCAGCAGTAACGTTCCCTCCTACAATGAGCAGTTCTTC.

The V gene is TRBV29-1, the J gene TRBJ2-7; unclear D gene. The germline V gene has CDR1 SQVTM and CDR2 ANQGSEA. Trimming stripped 5 bases from V and 2 bases from J, with 13 bases between. There are 13 residues in the CDR3. The CDR3 here is CSVSPRDTYEQYF. In DNA, the CDR3 is TGCAGCGTTTCCCCCCGCGACACCTACGAGCAGTACTTC.

This clonotype was counted many times. The J gene is TRBJ1-2, the V gene TRBV29-1, with D possibly matching TRBD1 (5 bases). The CDR3 is 11 amino acids. The germline V and J ends were trimmed by 5 bases and 4 bases, with 8 bases remaining between them. Per germline, CDR1 SQVTM and CDR2 ANQGSEA. CDR3: CSVTGGYGYTF. The CDR3 bases are TGCAGCGTTACGGGGGGCTATGGCTACACCTTC. The variable domain in full, with the rest retrieved from reference TRBV29-1 and TRBJ1-2, is SAVISQKPSRDICQRGTSLTIQCQVDSQVTMMFWYRQQPGQSLTLIATANQGSEATYESGFVIDKFPISRPNLTFSTLTVSNMSPEDSSIYLCSVTGGYGYTFGSGTRLTVV.

The J gene is TRBJ1-2, the V gene TRBV9, with TRBD1 identical over 9 bases. The CDR3 has 14 residues. Germline-derived CDR1 and CDR2 are SGDLS and YYNGEE. V shed 4 bases, J shed 8 bases, and the junction held 9 bases outside the gene matches. For the CDR3, the DNA is TGTGCCAGCAGCCCTCTCGGACAGGGGAGAGGCTACACCTTC. As protein: CASSPLGQGRGYTF. Using reference TRBV9 and TRBJ1-2 for the parts outside the CDR3, the full variable domain is DSGVTQTPKHLITATGQRVTLRCSPRSGDLSVYWYQQSLDQGLQFLIQYYNGEERAKGNILERFSAQQFPDLHSELNLSSLELGDSALYFCASSPLGQGRGYTFGSGTRLTVV.

This sequence joins TRBV30 and TRBJ1-5; D is undetermined. Trimming took 0 bases from V and 0 from J, leaving 9 bases between them. The CDR3 runs to 15 residues. Germline CDR1 GTSNPN, CDR2 SVGIG (reference sequence). CDR3 protein: CAWSVRMGSNQPQHF. The CDR3 region has the DNA TGTGCCTGGAGTGTACGGATGGGTAGCAATCAGCCCCAGCATTTT.

This clonotype came up a few times. Being one base from a much bigger clone, this may be a read error. The chain couples TRBV27 to TRBJ2-5, with TRBD1 identical over 11 bases. Germline CDR1 is MNHEY and CDR2 is SMNVEV (reference sequence). This CDR3 spans 14 amino acids. The junction had 2 bases not matched to a gene; V was cut back by 3 bases and J by 5 bases. CDR3 DNA: TGTGCCAGCAGTTTGGACAGGGGGCACGAGACCCAGTACTTC. This gives the protein CASSLDRGHETQYF.

This clonotype was seen more than once but under ten times. V usage is TRBV27 and J usage is TRBJ1-5; 7 bases map to TRBD1. Germline V gene sequence: CDR1 MNHEY, CDR2 SMNVEV (reference sequence). J was trimmed by 4 bases and V by 3 bases; bases with no gene match: 6. The CDR3 runs to 15 residues. CDR3 DNA sequence: TGTGCCAGCAGTTTTATTGACAGGGAAAATCAGCCCCAGCATTTT. This gives the protein CASSFIDRENQPQHF.

V is TRBV28 and J is TRBJ2-7; no reliable D call. The V gene's germline CDR1 is MDHEN and CDR2 SYDVKM. CDR3 length: 14 amino acids. Trimming stripped 1 base from V and 4 bases from J, with 11 bases between. CDR3 sequence reads: CASSLSLTDYEQYF. CDR3 nucleotides: TGTGCCAGCAGTTTATCCCTGACTGATTACGAGCAGTACTTC. The whole variable domain, filled in from reference TRBV28 and TRBJ2-7, reads DVKVTQSSRYLVKRTGEKVFLECVQDMDHENMFWYRQDPGLGLRLIYFSYDVKMKEKGDIPEGYSVSREKKERFSLILESASTNQTSMYLCASSLSLTDYEQYFGPGTRLTVT.

The CDR3 loop reads CASSARGRRAYEQYF. Written as DNA, the CDR3 is TGTGCCAGCAGCGCCCGAGGGAGGCGGGCCTACGAGCAGTACTTC. V usage is TRBV7-2 and J usage is TRBJ2-7; a weak D match, TRBD2 (6 bases). Germline assignment: CDR1 SGHTA and CDR2 FQGNSA. The CDR3 length is 15 residues. With 5 bases removed from V and 2 bases from J, the gap between germline ends came to 16 bases.

In DNA, the CDR3 is TGTGCCAGCAGCCCAGCGGGACTAGCGATGAACACCGGGGAGCTGTTTTTT. Translation: CASSPAGLAMNTGELFF. The chain uses TRBV11-3 and TRBJ2-2; 10 bases are a match to TRBD2. V lost 5 bases and J lost 1; bases outside the gene matches: 7. The CDR3 is 17 amino acids. CDR1 and CDR2 from the germline V gene are SGHNT and YENEEA.

This sequence joins TRBV5-1 and TRBJ2-3; D possibly corresponds to TRBD2 (6 bases). Germline CDR1 reads SGHRS; CDR2 reads YFSETQ. V was pared by 4 bases and J by 3 bases, with 12 bases between. The CDR3 spans 14 residues. The CDR3 sequence: CASSPSEGTDTQYF. CDR3 coding DNA: TGCGCCAGCAGCCCCTCGGAGGGTACAGATACGCAGTATTTT.

This clonotype was observed once. One junction end disagrees with the germline gene, perhaps due to a read error. This chain connects TRBV7-2 to TRBJ2-1; 11 bases are a match to TRBD2. The germline CDR1 and CDR2 sequences are SGHTA and FQGNSA. The CDR3 has 19 amino acids. The CDR3 sequence is CASSLGLAGGRGAYSEQFF. Here the CDR3 DNA reads TGTGCCAGCAGCTTAGGGCTAGCGGGGGGTCGCGGTGCCTACAGTGAGCAGTTCTTC.

Worth noting for this clonotype: A much more abundant neighbour one base away suggests this may be a read error. This sequence joins TRBV7-9 and TRBJ2-3; 10 bases are a match to TRBD2. Germline V gives CDR1 SEHNR, CDR2 FQNEAQ (reference sequence). There are 16 residues in the CDR3. In DNA form, the CDR3 reads TGTGCCAGCAGCTCCCTAGCGGGAGCACCCACAGATATGCAGTATTTT. Its translation: CASSSLAGAPTDMQYF.

This clonotype was detected only a few times. The chain uses TRBV7-9 and TRBJ2-3, with D possibly TRBD2 on 7 matching bases. This CDR3 has 15 amino acids. Trimming stripped 2 bases from V and 6 bases from J, with 15 bases between. Germline CDR1 SEHNR, CDR2 FQNEAQ (reference sequence). CDR3 nucleotides: TGTGCCAGCAGCTTAAGGGGGGGAGACCGGGATACGCAGTATTTT. Translating it yields CASSLRGGDRDTQYF. The full variable domain, with the rest looked up from reference TRBV7-9 and TRBJ2-3, is DTGVSQNPRHKITKRGQNVTFRCDPISEHNRLYWYRQTLGQGPEFLTYFQNEAQLEKSRLLSDRFSAERPKGSFSTLEIQRTEQGDSAMYLCASSLRGGDRDTQYFGPGTRLTVL.

This rearrangement joins TRBV29-1 to TRBJ1-2; TRBD1 is a possible D gene (5 bases). Germline CDR1 SQVTM, CDR2 ANQGSEA. The V end was cut by 6 bases, the J end by 1 base, with 15 bases between. The CDR3 has 14 residues. CDR3 in amino acids: CSVGPRGNNYGYTF. The CDR3 nucleotides read TGCAGCGTCGGGCCGCGGGGGAATAACTATGGCTACACCTTC.

J is TRBJ2-5 and V is TRBV5-4; TRBD1 matches 9 bases. The tail of the sequence fits TRBJ2-7 better, so the J call may be wrong. Per the germline V gene, CDR1 is SGHNT and CDR2 is YYREEE (reference sequence). The CDR3 runs to 16 residues. The CDR3 spells CASSKGQGGSSYEQYF. CDR3 DNA: TGTGCCAGCAGCAAGGGACAGGGTGGGAGCTCCTACGAGCAGTACTTC.

This clonotype was counted only a few times. The chain employs TRBV5-5 and TRBJ2-4; 7 nucleotides line up with TRBD1. Trimming cost V 3 bases and J 0 bases; bases outside gene matches: 9. CDR3 size: 17 residues. CDR1 and CDR2 (germline): SGHKS, YYEKEE (reference sequence). The CDR3 coding sequence is TGTGCCAGCAGCTCGGGACAGATAAGCCTAGCCAAAAACATTCAGTACTTC. This gives the protein CASSSGQISLAKNIQYF.

This clonotype was counted a few times. V and J are TRBV4-1 and TRBJ1-5; the match to TRBD1 covers 7 bases. The CDR3 runs 15 residues. The trim removed 3 bases at V and 0 bases at J, leaving 2 bases unmatched. The germline CDR1 and CDR2 sequences are MGHRA and YSYEKL. For the CDR3, the DNA is TGCGCCAGCAGCCAGGGACAGTTTAGCAATCAGCCCCAGCATTTT. Amino acid sequence: CASSQGQFSNQPQHF.

The table lists this clonotype with a few counts. The V call is TRBV30, the J call TRBJ1-6, with D maybe TRBD1 (6 bases). The CDR3 covers 15 residues. The germline V gene has CDR1 GTSNPN and CDR2 SVGIG (reference sequence). Trimming left V 0 bases short and J 7 bases short, with 13 bases between. CDR3 nucleotides: TGTGCCTGGAGTGTAGGCGTACAGGGCAATTCACCCCTCCACTTT. Amino acids: CAWSVGVQGNSPLHF.

This clonotype is a singleton in its sample. A much larger clone differs from this one at a single base, so this may be a read error. A read error is likely, as this CDR3 ends without the conserved phenylalanine or tryptophan. The chain recombines TRBV9 with TRBJ2-5, with 9 bases lining up with TRBD2. The CDR3 runs 14 residues. The junction had 0 bases not matched to a gene; V was cut back by 0 bases and J by 3 bases. The germline V gene encodes CDR1 SGDLS and CDR2 YYNGEE. The CDR3 loop reads CASSVGLAEETQYC. Written as DNA, the CDR3 is TGTGCCAGCAGCGTAGGACTAGCGGAAGAGACCCAGTACTGC.